The 6 T cell receptor beta chains in this list originate from one sample, sequenced in a study of blood T cell repertoires in COVID-19 (dated by TCRdb to about 2020). The library came from the immunoSEQ multiplex PCR assay. TCRdb carries this immuneACCESS record with in-frame sequences only. Its versions omit some clonotypes, under half of them owing to an unresolved V gene in the studies checked, with the rest unexplained. The sample table contains about 310,000 clones; only one count was recorded for around 92% of them. The top ten clonotypes cover about a tenth of the sample. Sequenced input: PBMCs or T cells enriched from blood (not recorded which). The receptors here all came from a woman aged 30 to 39 who had recovered from COVID-19.

This clone turned up a few times. This chain connects TRBV9 to TRBJ2-5; D gene uncertain. CDR1 and CDR2 from the germline V gene are SGDLS and YYNGEE. CDR3 size: 10 residues. V lost 7 bases and J 6 bases, leaving 7 bases between the germline ends. CDR3 nucleotides: TGTGCCAGCGTCAATCAGACCCAGTACTTC. This sequence encodes CASVNQTQYF.

This chain links TRBV3-1 (or the pseudogene TRBV3-2) with TRBJ2-7, with TRBD2 matching over 8 bases. V lost 0 bases to trimming and J lost 2 bases; unmatched junction nucleotides: 12. The CDR3 length is 18 residues. Germline loops: CDR1 LGHDT, CDR2 YNNKEL (reference sequence). CDR3 sequence: CASSQDRQLAESPYEQYF. The CDR3, as DNA: TGTGCCAGCAGCCAAGATCGCCAACTAGCGGAGAGCCCCTACGAGCAGTACTTC.

The chain uses TRBV28 and TRBJ1-2; possibly TRBD1 for D (5 bases). V was clipped by 3 bases and J by 7 bases, with 15 bases between them. CDR1 and CDR2 (germline): MDHEN, SYDVKM. The CDR3 sequence is 14 residues long. The CDR3 sequence is CASSFGQNGGGYTF. For the CDR3, the DNA is TGTGCCAGCAGTTTTGGGCAGAACGGGGGTGGCTACACCTTC.

The chain's CDR3 is CASSRRGDTEAFF. DNA for the CDR3: TGTGCCAGCAGTCGACGGGGGGACACTGAAGCTTTCTTT. This chain connects TRBV6-5 to TRBJ1-1, with D maybe TRBD1 (5 bases). Trimming took 5 bases from V and 3 from J, leaving 10 bases between them. There are 13 residues in the CDR3. Germline lookup yields CDR1 MNHEY and CDR2 SVGAGI.

The V and J genes are TRBV11-2 and TRBJ2-1; 13 bases are shared with TRBD2. Losses at the gene ends were 4 bases for V and 14 bases for J; bases not matched to a gene: 8. The CDR3 loop spans 14 amino acids. Germline V gives CDR1 SGHAT, CDR2 FQNNGV. The CDR3 reads CASSSGTSGATEFF. Here the CDR3 DNA reads TGTGCCAGCAGCTCCGGGACTAGCGGGGCAACGGAGTTCTTC.

This clone appeared a single time. The genes are TRBV3-1 (or the pseudogene TRBV3-2) and TRBJ1-6; 8 bases align to TRBD1. V shed 4 bases and J 3 bases; nucleotides not matched to a gene: 2. This CDR3 has 15 residues. CDR1 and CDR2 (germline): LGHDT, YNNKEL (reference sequence). The chain's CDR3 is CASSPGQDYNSPLHF. The DNA of the CDR3 is TGTGCCAGCAGCCCGGGACAGGACTATAATTCACCCCTCCACTTT.